The subject of this entry is one TCR beta chain. TCRdb re-called the 5' RACE reads and shows each CDR3 protein once, DNA omitted. Its listing shows some 150,000 distinct CDR3 sequences. The source of the sample is a study of T cells expressing NK-cell markers. The V gene's germline CDR1 is SNHLY and CDR2 FYNNEI. The CDR3 contains 17 residues. The V and J genes are TRBV2 and TRBJ1-1; with no DNA, the TCRdb D assignment of TRBD1 cannot be verified. The source of this sequence is a woman in her forties or fifties in good health. Sequenced input: blood T cells: a sorted CD56 or NKG2C T cell subset, CD4+ or CD8+ T cells, or bulk PBMC T cells (not recorded which). This chain's CDR3 is CASSEGRVGEWNTEAFF.